This entry lists 8 T cell receptor beta chains sequenced from one sample in a study of graft-versus-host responses after intestinal transplantation. Antigens for these TCRs are unknown. The method was immunoSEQ multiplex PCR; TCRdb's version includes in-frame clones alone and lacks a portion of them. Counted here are 80,000 to 100,000 clones, 91% occurring once; the ten biggest clones make up approximately 0.17%. The source was unstimulated CD4+ T cells sorted from spleen or lymph node cells, collected before transplant. These receptors all come from a human donor who was the organ donor for an intestinal transplant.

This chain connects TRBV7-8 to TRBJ2-1; D is possibly TRBD2 (5 bases). Germline V gene sequence: CDR1 SGHVS, CDR2 FQNEAQ. Deletions cut 3 bases from V and 4 bases from J, with 19 bases between. The CDR3 length is 17 residues. CDR3 sequence reads: CASSLDSRRTIYNEQFF. The CDR3 DNA is TGTGCCAGCAGCTTGGATTCGCGGAGGACCATTTACAATGAGCAGTTCTTC.

The chain links TRBV7-3 to TRBJ2-7; possibly TRBD1 for D (6 bases). The germline V and J ends were trimmed by 3 bases and 7 bases, with 13 bases remaining between them. This CDR3 contains 13 residues. Germline V gene lookup returns CDR1 SGHTA and CDR2 FQGTGA. The CDR3 nucleotides read TGTGCCAGCAGCTTTCGACAGGCGGAGGAGCAGTACTTC. This codes for CASSFRQAEEQYF.

The chain has TRBV7-2 and TRBJ2-3; 10 bases line up with TRBD2. V was pared by 3 bases and J by 0 bases, with 9 bases of the junction left unmatched. The CDR3 covers 18 residues. Germline CDR1 SGHTA, CDR2 FQGNSA. CDR3 in amino acids: CASSLGPSGRTSTDTQYF. CDR3 in DNA: TGTGCCAGCAGCTTGGGCCCTAGCGGGAGAACTAGCACAGATACGCAGTATTTT.

The J gene is TRBJ2-1, the V gene TRBV5-3; TRBD2 aligns across 11 bases. TRBV5-3 belongs to the ORF category, with a function that is uncertain. V was pared by 5 bases and J by 4 bases, with 8 bases of the junction left unmatched. The CDR3 has 16 residues. CDR3 region: CARRAAGTSGYNEQFF. CDR3 DNA: TGTGCCAGAAGAGCCGCCGGGACTAGCGGTTACAATGAGCAGTTCTTC.

The rearrangement uses TRBV30 and TRBJ1-2; the D gene is possibly TRBD1 (6 bases). CDR1 and CDR2 from the germline V gene are GTSNPN and SVGIG (reference sequence). The CDR3 has 16 amino acids. With 3 bases removed from V and 2 bases from J, the gap between germline ends came to 19 bases. Here the CDR3 DNA reads TGTGCCTGGAGAGACGCGGCCGGGACACCCAACTATGGCTACACCTTC. Protein product: CAWRDAAGTPNYGYTF.

V gene TRBV5-1 combines with J gene TRBJ2-2; weak D call: TRBD2 (6 bases). Trimming took 0 bases from V and 0 from J, leaving 6 bases between them. Germline values: CDR1 SGHRS, CDR2 YFSETQ. This CDR3 spans 15 amino acids. This CDR3 reads CASSLGLANTGELFF. As DNA, the CDR3 is TGCGCCAGCAGCTTGGGACTAGCGAACACCGGGGAGCTGTTTTTT.

The CDR3 loop is CASSRQGMRTEAFF. CDR3 bases: TGTGCCAGTAGTAGACAGGGTATGAGAACTGAAGCTTTCTTT. The chain joins TRBV19 to TRBJ1-1; 7 positions agree with TRBD1. Germline V gene sequence: CDR1 LNHDA, CDR2 SQIVND (reference sequence). Trimming at V came to 4 bases and at J to 5 bases, leaving 7 bases not matched to a gene. The CDR3 runs 14 residues.

The chain recombines TRBV5-4 with TRBJ2-5, with 8 bases that match TRBD2. V was pared by 0 bases and J by 7 bases, with 11 bases of the junction left unmatched. Germline values: CDR1 SGHNT, CDR2 YYREEE (reference sequence). The CDR3 is 16 amino acids. Here the CDR3 DNA reads TGTGCCAGCAGCTTGGGCGCGGGGGGAGCTGATTTGACCCAGTACTTC. Amino acid sequence: CASSLGAGGADLTQYF.